This entry concerns a single T cell receptor beta chain. The repertoire was sequenced with immunoSEQ multiplex PCR; TCRdb's copy has only in-frame clones and lacks some. The sample shows about 80,000 clones, roughly 90% of them seen only once. This entry is derived from a study of control samples from healthy donors and cancer patients. The ends were cut back, 0 bases at V and 5 bases at J, with 11 bases in the middle. Germline V gene sequence: CDR1 LNHNV, CDR2 YYDKDF (reference sequence). The CDR3 is 15 amino acids. The sequence derives from a man aged 50-59 years in good health. The chain couples TRBV15 to TRBJ1-5; D gene ambiguous. Material: blood. CDR3 sequence: CATSRDTAGYQPQHF. The DNA of the CDR3 is TGTGCCACCAGCAGAGATACGGCTGGGTATCAGCCCCAGCATTTT.